Below are 20 T cell receptor beta chains sequenced from a single sample in a study of shared clonotypes between healthy human individuals. Clones were sequenced by immunoSEQ multiplex PCR, and TCRdb holds only the in-frame ones, with some missing. The sample lists about 2.1 million clones; about 92% were seen once. Naive CD8 cells were CD45RO-negative, positively selected for CCR7, excluding terminally differentiated effector memory CD45RA+ cells. Material: naive CD8+ T cells from PBMCs. These receptors were taken from a man aged 18-30 years in good health. Some clones in this sample may be carry-over from other donors' samples.

The chain uses TRBV5-4 and TRBJ1-1; 9 bases agree with TRBD1. V lost 0 bases, J lost 3 bases, and 6 bases stayed unmatched. Germline values: CDR1 SGHNT, CDR2 YYREEE (reference sequence). This CDR3 comprises 16 residues. The CDR3 sequence: CASSLVGTGRDTEAFF. In DNA form, the CDR3 reads TGTGCCAGCAGCTTGGTCGGGACAGGGCGGGACACTGAAGCTTTCTTT.

The chain links TRBV2 to TRBJ2-3; TRBD1 or TRBD2 may be the D gene (5 bases each). The CDR3 runs 13 residues. V gave up 8 bases and J gave up 4 bases, with 13 bases separating them. From germline, CDR1 is SNHLY and CDR2 FYNNEI. CDR3: CASLYMGADTQYF. In DNA form, the CDR3 reads TGTGCCAGCCTATATATGGGGGCAGATACGCAGTATTTT.

The chain recombines TRBV7-2 with TRBJ2-7, with TRBD1 identical over 8 bases. Germline CDR1 reads SGHTA; CDR2 reads FQGNSA. V gave up 3 bases and J gave up 3 bases; unmatched junction bases: 4. The CDR3 totals 14 residues. In nucleotides, the CDR3 is TGTGCCAGCAGCTTCCTCACAGGGGGCTACGAGCAGTACTTC. Residues: CASSFLTGGYEQYF.

V gene TRBV9 combines with J gene TRBJ2-1; TRBD2 aligns across 12 bases. CDR1 and CDR2 from the germline V gene are SGDLS and YYNGEE. Trimming removed 4 bases from V and 9 bases from J; junction bases left unmatched: 8. The CDR3 totals 15 residues. The CDR3 spells CASSPLAGGPSEQFF. DNA of the CDR3: TGTGCCAGCAGCCCTCTAGCGGGAGGGCCCAGTGAGCAGTTCTTC. Based on the CDR3 plus reference TRBV9 and TRBJ2-1, the full variable domain is DSGVTQTPKHLITATGQRVTLRCSPRSGDLSVYWYQQSLDQGLQFLIQYYNGEERAKGNILERFSAQQFPDLHSELNLSSLELGDSALYFCASSPLAGGPSEQFFGPGTRLTVL.

The DNA of the CDR3 is TGTGCCAGCAGCGGGCAGGGAGTGGGGGTCAATCAGCCCCAGCATTTT. Encoded protein: CASSGQGVGVNQPQHF. The chain joins TRBV7-9 to TRBJ1-5; a weak D match, TRBD1 (5 bases). The CDR3 runs 16 residues. Trimming cost V 5 bases and J 3 bases, with 17 bases left between them. The germline V gene has CDR1 SEHNR and CDR2 FQNEAQ (reference sequence).

The rearrangement uses TRBV30 and TRBJ1-2; a weak D match, TRBD1 (6 bases). This CDR3 comprises 14 residues. V was clipped by 1 base and J by 6 bases, with 15 bases between them. From germline, CDR1 is GTSNPN and CDR2 SVGIG (reference sequence). The CDR3 loop reads CAWSDPPTGHGYTF. CDR3 DNA sequence: TGTGCCTGGAGTGATCCTCCTACAGGGCATGGCTACACCTTC.

The chain links TRBV7-9 to TRBJ2-7; D remains unclear. The germline V and J ends were trimmed by 5 bases and 0 bases, with 14 bases remaining between them. The CDR3 is 15 residues long. Germline V gene data show CDR1 as SEHNR and CDR2 as FQNEAQ (reference sequence). The CDR3 bases are TGTGCCAGCAGCACCGTGTCCCAGACCTCCTACGAGCAGTACTTC. This sequence encodes CASSTVSQTSYEQYF.

The gene calls are TRBV15 and TRBJ2-4; 7 bases fit TRBD1. This CDR3 is built from 15 residues. Germline-derived CDR1 and CDR2 are LNHNV and YYDKDF (reference sequence). The J segment lost 8 bases and the V segment lost 1 base, leaving 8 bases of the junction unmatched. The CDR3 sequence: CATSRVPGDSDIQYF. The CDR3 DNA reads as TGTGCCACCAGCAGAGTCCCTGGGGACAGCGACATTCAGTACTTC.

V and J are TRBV7-9 and TRBJ2-5; no firm D call. The CDR3 runs 13 residues. Germline V gene sequence: CDR1 SEHNR, CDR2 FQNEAQ (reference sequence). Trimming stripped 4 bases from V and 3 bases from J, with 9 bases between. The CDR3 DNA reads as TGTGCCAGCAGCTCTACCGAAGAAGAGACCCAGTACTTC. Its protein is CASSSTEEETQYF.

The chain combines TRBV27 with TRBJ2-7; tentative D call: TRBD2 (5 bases). Germline-derived CDR1 and CDR2 are MNHEY and SMNVEV (reference sequence). V gave up 8 bases and J gave up 5 bases, with 13 bases separating them. The CDR3 runs 12 residues. CDR3 in DNA: TGTGCCAGCGGGAGAGGTCCCCACGAGCAGTACTTC. Translation: CASGRGPHEQYF.

The chain joins TRBV5-4 to TRBJ2-7; D is unresolved. The V and J ends lost 0 bases and 6 bases respectively, with 10 bases between them. The CDR3 extends over 13 amino acids. CDR1 is SGHNT, CDR2 YYREEE, per germline (reference sequence). CDR3 nucleotides: TGTGCCAGCAGCTTGGCTATTAGCAGCGAGCAGTACTTC. This codes for CASSLAISSEQYF.

Only one count was recorded for this clone. The chain uses TRBV6-5 and TRBJ2-7; the D is unclear. This CDR3 has 15 residues. The germline CDR1 and CDR2 sequences are MNHEY and SVGAGI. V was pared by 5 bases and J by 0 bases, with 14 bases between. The CDR3 region is CASSQTLSSSYEQYF. The CDR3 nucleotides read TGTGCCAGCAGTCAAACCCTATCTAGCTCCTACGAGCAGTACTTC.

The chain couples TRBV28 to TRBJ2-5; TRBD2 agrees at 9 bases. CDR1 is MDHEN and CDR2 is SYDVKM in the germline V gene. The J segment lost 2 bases and the V segment lost 4 bases, leaving 20 bases of the junction unmatched. This CDR3 contains 20 residues. CDR3 loop: CASSSVFGGSGSLTQETQYF. The DNA of the CDR3 is TGTGCCAGCAGTTCTGTTTTTGGTGGTAGCGGGAGTCTAACGCAAGAGACCCAGTACTTC.

About this clone: The same CDR3 is also encoded by other DNA sequences in this sample. This chain links TRBV27 with TRBJ2-1, with no clear D. There are 12 residues in the CDR3. Germline V gene lookup returns CDR1 MNHEY and CDR2 SMNVEV (reference sequence). Trimming stripped 8 bases from V and 6 bases from J, with 11 bases between. The CDR3 region is CASSFGVNEQFF. CDR3 DNA: TGTGCCAGCTCGTTCGGTGTCAATGAGCAGTTCTTC.

This chain connects TRBV9 to TRBJ2-3; 10 bases align to TRBD2. CDR3 size: 16 residues. The germline V gene has CDR1 SGDLS and CDR2 YYNGEE. V was pared by 0 bases and J by 4 bases, with 5 bases of the junction left unmatched. Written as DNA, the CDR3 is TGTGCCAGCAGCGTAGTAGCGGGAGGTTATCCAGATACGCAGTATTTT. It is translated as CASSVVAGGYPDTQYF.

Points on this clone: The conserved final phenylalanine or tryptophan is absent from the CDR3, which likely points to a read error. It is unclear where the CDR3 begins or ends on the DNA, so no DNA is shown, and the CDR3 is as TCRdb lists it. V usage is TRBV6-1 and J usage is TRBJ2-7; TRBD1, the D gene given by the table, was not confirmed from the DNA. The CDR3 comprises 12 residues, both ends counted. CDR1 is MNHNS and CDR2 is SASEGT in the germline V gene. CDR3: CASSDPGQGAKL.

The V call is TRBV6-1, the J call TRBJ2-7; no definite D call. V lost 5 bases and J 4 bases, leaving 6 bases between the germline ends. The CDR3 consists of 11 residues. CDR1 MNHNS and CDR2 SASEGT come from the germline V gene. For the CDR3, the DNA is TGTGCCAGCAGTTGGGGATACGAGCAGTACTTC. Its protein product is CASSWGYEQYF.

The V and J genes are TRBV5-8 and TRBJ2-4; D is unresolved. The V gene's germline CDR1 is SGHTS and CDR2 YDEGEE. The CDR3 sequence is 16 residues long. Trimming removed 0 bases at V and 3 bases at J, with 13 bases between. CDR3 DNA: TGTGCCAGCAGCTTGGGGCTGGACGGAATCAAAAACATTCAGTACTTC. Encoded protein: CASSLGLDGIKNIQYF.

The chain uses TRBV27 and TRBJ2-7; D may be TRBD1 or TRBD2 (6 bases each). CDR1 is MNHEY, CDR2 SMNVEV, per germline (reference sequence). V was trimmed by 3 bases and J by 1 base, leaving 19 bases between them. The CDR3 has 17 amino acids. The CDR3 nucleotides read TGTGCCAGCAGTTTGCTCCTCGGCCAGGGGACTTCCTACGAGCAGTACTTC. Its protein is CASSLLLGQGTSYEQYF.

This chain links TRBV7-9 with TRBJ2-2; D gene uncertain. There are 10 residues in the CDR3. V lost 8 bases and J 6 bases, leaving 4 bases between the germline ends. Per germline, CDR1 SEHNR and CDR2 FQNEAQ (reference sequence). CDR3 DNA: TGTGCCAGCGCCCCCGGGGAGCTGTTTTTT. Protein sequence: CASAPGELFF.